This TCR beta chain is drawn from a study of blood T cell repertoires in COVID-19. Study details: Acute and convalescent COVID-19 samples came from the United States, Italy and Spain. From T cells, B-cell-depleted T cells, or PBMCs came the material, which was cDNA or gDNA.

In the original analysis: It was from reference gene primer amplification that nucleated cell counts were estimated. Method: immunoSEQ multiplex PCR; TCRdb's copy keeps in-frame clones and lacks some. V, J and clone size are those of that table, while D and trimming were read from the DNA. The top ten clones hold roughly 10% of a sample with more than 150,000 clones, roughly 80% of them seen once. This CDR3 contains 15 residues. The germline V gene encodes CDR1 MNHEY and CDR2 SVGEGT. V gave up 5 bases and J gave up 5 bases; unmatched junction bases: 7. Recovered participants had two consecutive negative NP/OP PCR tests, healthcare professional clearance, or symptom resolution.

Source material: PBMCs or T cells enriched from blood (not recorded which). This TCR was recovered from a middle-aged man who had recovered from COVID-19. The chain employs TRBV6-2 or TRBV6-3 and TRBJ2-7, with 12 nucleotides matching TRBD1. CDR3 residues: CASSTEGTGGHEQYF. CDR3 in DNA: TGTGCCAGCAGTACCGAGGGGACAGGGGGCCACGAGCAGTACTTC.